These T cell receptor beta chains were read from a single sample in a study of T cell responses to AZD1222 COVID-19 vaccine. Assay: immunoSEQ multiplex PCR; the TCRdb copy retains only in-frame clones and omits some. Among some 36,000 clones listed, 85% to 90% were seen once. The sequencing here drew on peripheral blood, taken on day 0 of AZD1222 vaccination. All receptors come from an adult in good health. Each CDR3 is given with its conserved first and last residue.

TRBV28	TRBJ2-4	CASSSGGVVNIQYF
TRBV6-5	TRBJ1-2	CASGEGGGYTF
TRBV5-3	TRBJ1-4	CARSLGVTGGNEKLFF
TRBV5-1	TRBJ2-2	CASTNEPGGTGELFF
TRBV4-3	TRBJ1-2	CASSQEDEAASYGYTF
TRBV2	TRBJ2-3	CASGEFTDTQYF
TRBV11-2	TRBJ1-6	CASSLIGVFTNSPLHF
TRBV6-5	TRBJ1-5	CASTPGPGGNQPQHF
TRBV3-1/TRBV3-2	TRBJ2-7	CASSLGGGDEQYF
TRBV4-1	TRBJ1-3	CASSQEPNSGNTIYF
TRBV30	TRBJ1-5	CAWSPLSLPGHSNQPQHF
TRBV10-1	TRBJ2-7	CASSETVTGGLYEQYF